These 15 T cell receptor beta chains were all obtained from the same sample, sequenced in a study of blood T cell repertoires in COVID-19 (dated by TCRdb to 2020 to 2022). Library construction relied on the immunoSEQ multiplex PCR assay. As stored in TCRdb, this immuneACCESS dataset retains in-frame rearrangements with V and J assigned. A fraction of the clones does not appear; measured against another copy, unresolved V genes explain less than half of the discrepancy, and the remainder lacks a known reason. The sample profile shows approximately 170,000 clones; roughly nine tenths of them were found once. The ten largest clones capture around 24% of the sample. The sample consisted of peripheral blood. The source of these receptors is a man between 60 and 70 years old with acute or convalescent COVID-19.

The chain is built from TRBV7-2 and TRBJ2-7, with 7 positions matching TRBD1. Germline loops: CDR1 SGHTA, CDR2 FQGNSA. V lost 5 bases to trimming and J lost 3 bases; unmatched junction nucleotides: 10. This CDR3 has 15 residues. CDR3 nucleotides: TGTGCCAGCAGCCCCACAGGGGCGCCCGGCTACGAGCAGTACTTC. Encoded protein: CASSPTGAPGYEQYF.

This rearrangement joins TRBV9 to TRBJ1-1; no clear D. Germline V gene lookup returns CDR1 SGDLS and CDR2 YYNGEE. Deletions cut 3 bases from V and 6 bases from J, with 15 bases between. CDR3 length: 14 amino acids. This chain's CDR3 is CASSDGRAAPEAFF. The CDR3, as DNA: TGTGCCAGCAGCGACGGGAGGGCGGCCCCTGAAGCTTTCTTT.

The chain couples TRBV29-1 to TRBJ2-3; tentatively, D is TRBD1 (5 bases). The ends were cut back, 3 bases at V and 7 bases at J, with 17 bases in the middle. This CDR3 is 14 amino acids long. CDR1 and CDR2 (germline): SQVTM, ANQGSEA. Here the CDR3 DNA reads TGCAGCGTTGAGTCTTGGCTAAAGGGGAATACGCAGTATTTT. Residues: CSVESWLKGNTQYF.

The CDR3 nucleotides are TGTGCCAGCAGCTTAGTGGGGTCCGGGGATGGCTACACCTTC. This translates into CASSLVGSGDGYTF. This rearrangement joins TRBV11-3 to TRBJ1-2; D is undetermined. This CDR3 comprises 14 residues. Trimming cost V 1 base and J 6 bases, with 12 bases left between them. The V gene's germline CDR1 is SGHNT and CDR2 YENEEA.

The chain joins TRBV18 to TRBJ2-7; 7 bases match TRBD1. Germline V gene lookup returns CDR1 KGHSH and CDR2 LQKENI. V shed 2 bases, J shed 2 bases, and the junction held 3 bases outside the gene matches. This CDR3 spans 14 amino acids. The CDR3, as DNA: TGTGCCAGCTCACCAGGGCAGGGGGCCTACGAGCAGTACTTC. Residues: CASSPGQGAYEQYF.

The J gene is TRBJ2-1, the V gene TRBV18; TRBD2 matches 11 bases. CDR1 KGHSH and CDR2 LQKENI come from the germline V gene. The V gene end was trimmed by 0 bases and the J gene end by 7 bases; junction bases not matched to a gene: 5. The CDR3 runs to 16 residues. CDR3: CASSPPGLAGGNEQFF. The CDR3 DNA follows: TGTGCCAGCTCACCACCCGGACTAGCGGGCGGGAATGAGCAGTTCTTC.

In this sample, this clone turned up once. The rearrangement joins TRBV2 to TRBJ2-1; D ambiguous. V lost 3 bases to trimming and J lost 6 bases, with 9 bases between them. This CDR3 region has 13 residues. The germline CDR1 and CDR2 sequences are SNHLY and FYNNEI. DNA of the CDR3: TGTGCCAGCAGTGATTCCAGGATCAATGAGCAGTTCTTC. Its protein product is CASSDSRINEQFF.

The chain couples TRBV27 to TRBJ2-5; 7 bases are shared with TRBD1. The junction had 5 bases not matched to a gene; V was cut back by 5 bases and J by 2 bases. CDR3 size: 14 residues. Germline V gene data show CDR1 as MNHEY and CDR2 as SMNVEV (reference sequence). The CDR3 protein is CASSPPGQQETQYF. CDR3 DNA: TGTGCCAGCAGTCCCCCGGGACAGCAAGAGACCCAGTACTTC.

CDR3 loop: CASGLVDTSGMRSYNEQFF. CDR3 bases: TGTGCTAGTGGTTTGGTAGATACTAGCGGGATGCGCTCCTACAATGAGCAGTTCTTC. This rearrangement joins TRBV12-5 to TRBJ2-1, with 10 bases fitting TRBD2. The CDR3 covers 19 residues. CDR1 and CDR2 from the germline V gene are LGHNT and FRNRAP. V trimming: 0 bases; J trimming: 0 bases; junction bases outside the gene matches: 8.

About this clone: One end of the junction does not line up with germline, which may come from a read error. The genes are TRBV5-1 and TRBJ1-2; TRBD1 is a possible D gene (6 bases). Germline V gene sequence: CDR1 SGHRS, CDR2 YFSETQ. This CDR3 has 13 residues. The CDR3 DNA follows: TGCGCCAGCAGTTATGAGGACAGATATGGCCACACCTTC. It yields the protein CASSYEDRYGHTF.

The chain carries TRBV7-9 and TRBJ1-5; D unresolved. This CDR3 comprises 16 residues. Germline V gene data show CDR1 as SEHNR and CDR2 as FQNEAQ (reference sequence). V lost 2 bases, J lost 0 bases, and 11 bases lay in between. CDR3 protein: CASSLSTQDSNQPQHF. The CDR3 DNA reads as TGTGCCAGCAGCTTAAGCACGCAAGATAGCAATCAGCCCCAGCATTTT.

The J gene is TRBJ1-1, the V gene TRBV7-2, with D perhaps matching TRBD1 (5 bases). Germline loops: CDR1 SGHTA, CDR2 FQGNSA. V lost 3 bases, J lost 1 base, and 6 bases lay in between. The CDR3 is 13 amino acids. The CDR3 DNA reads as TGTGCCAGCAGCTTCGGGGGGAACACTGAAGCTTTCTTT. The encoded protein is CASSFGGNTEAFF.

The sample holds a few counts of this clone. The chain links TRBV12-3 or TRBV12-4 to TRBJ1-1; TRBD1 might be the D (6 bases). The CDR3 consists of 13 residues. V dropped 5 bases and J dropped 6 bases, with 13 bases sitting between them. The CDR3 region is CASSPGEGAEAFF. In DNA, the CDR3 is TGTGCCAGCAGTCCCGGAGAGGGGGCTGAAGCTTTCTTT.

Notes on this clone: The junction departs from the called germline gene at one end, perhaps through a read error. The chain combines TRBV27 with TRBJ1-1; no reliable D call. CDR3 length: 16 residues. Germline V gene sequence: CDR1 MNHEY, CDR2 SMNVEV (reference sequence). CDR3 protein: CASSLSAGRPNTEAFF. CDR3 DNA sequence: TGTGCCAGCAGTCTATCGGCGGGTCGGCCGAACACTGAAGCTTTCTTT.

The chain is built from TRBV7-3 and TRBJ1-1; 9 bases line up with TRBD1. Germline V gives CDR1 SGHTA, CDR2 FQGTGA. V lost 3 bases and J lost 1; bases outside the gene matches: 0. The CDR3 covers 14 residues. The CDR3 coding sequence is TGTGCCAGCAGCTTGGACAGGGGGAACACTGAAGCTTTCTTT. Translation gives CASSLDRGNTEAFF.